This TCR beta chain was captured by sequencing in a study of T-cell memory formation after mild COVID-19. Whole-study results and caveats: Clonal second-wave expansions that peaked on day 37 had unconfirmed SARS-CoV-2 specificity.

TCRdb recomputed calls from the 5' RACE reads with MiXCR, one row per CDR3 protein. This sample has 450,000 to 650,000 distinct CDR3 sequences, with around 17% found just once. This clonotype was seen once. Its target is not known. CDR3 size: 17 residues. CDR1 MGHDK and CDR2 SYGVNS come from the germline V gene. The junction had 16 bases not matched to a gene; V was cut back by 4 bases and J by 4 bases. The V and J genes are TRBV25-1 and TRBJ2-7; TRBD2 aligns across 7 bases. Material: PBMCs or a T cell subset sorted from them (not recorded which). The TCR was taken from an adult woman who had mild COVID-19 (a few samples of this study predate the infection). Cell type and time point are not known. This CDR3 is CASSGPTTPGEGYEQYF. The CDR3, as DNA: TGTGCCAGCAGTGGCCCCACCACGCCGGGGGAGGGGTACGAGCAGTACTTC.